The 7 T cell receptor beta chains given below trace back to one sample, sequenced in a study of regulatory T cells in long-lasting Graves disease. Time point: persistent/refractory GD, antithyroid drugs over 5 years with positive TRAb. The TCR library used RNA extracted from PBMCs. HTBI primers from iRepertoire and Arm-PCR of CDR3 regions yielded the TCR beta libraries. TCRdb reprocessed the multiplex PCR reads with MiXCR, giving one entry per CDR3 protein. The repertoire has 650,000 to 700,000 distinct CDR3 sequences, around 32% of them found once; the top ten carry around 42%. Specimen: peripheral blood mononuclear cells (PBMCs), collected when the disease was refractory, from a patient treated with antithyroid drugs. The receptors derive from a female donor with Graves disease.

The V and J genes are TRBV19 and TRBJ1-2; D not resolved. Germline loops: CDR1 LNHDA, CDR2 SQIVND (reference sequence). This CDR3 spans 14 amino acids. Trimming shortened V by 3 bases and J by 1 base, and 9 bases separated the two germline ends. The CDR3 DNA follows: TGTGCCAGTAGTATTAGTGACAATAACTATGGCTACACCTTC. This encodes CASSISDNNYGYTF.

This chain connects TRBV5-4 to TRBJ1-4, with a tentative D call TRBD1 (6 bases). The V end lost 0 bases, the J end lost 5 bases, and 14 bases lay between the germline ends. Germline loops: CDR1 SGHNT, CDR2 YYREEE (reference sequence). This CDR3 is built from 16 residues. CDR3 nucleotides: TGTGCCAGCAGCTTGGGGCAGGGGCGACGGAATGAAAAACTGTTTTTT. It is translated as CASSLGQGRRNEKLFF.

The rearrangement links TRBV11-2 to TRBJ1-1, with D unresolved. Germline V gives CDR1 SGHAT, CDR2 FQNNGV. Trimming took off 5 bases at V and 12 bases at J, with 22 bases between the two ends. This CDR3 contains 14 residues. As DNA, the CDR3 is TGTGCCAGCAGCCCCCAGCGGGCCCCCCCTCGGACTTTCTTT. It encodes CASSPQRAPPRTFF.

As to this clonotype: A read error is possible here, since a much larger clone lies one base away. The V and J genes are TRBV2 and TRBJ2-2, with 9 positions matching TRBD2. In germline, CDR1 is SNHLY, CDR2 FYNNEI. The CDR3 spans 16 residues. CDR3 loop: CASRRGASGNTGGLFF. As DNA, the CDR3 is TGTGCCAGCAGGCGGGGGGCTAGCGGGAACACCGGGGGGCTGTTTTTT.

This chain joins TRBV5-1 and TRBJ2-7, with 15 positions matching TRBD2. This CDR3 has 17 amino acids. The V and J ends lost 5 bases and 4 bases, in that order; junction bases with no gene match: 10. Germline assignment: CDR1 SGHRS and CDR2 YFSETQ. The CDR3 loop reads CASRRGLAGGSGYEQYF. The CDR3 DNA reads TGCGCCAGCAGGAGGGGACTAGCGGGAGGATCCGGGTACGAGCAGTACTTC.

The J gene is TRBJ1-2, the V gene TRBV6-1, with 9 positions matching TRBD1. This CDR3 contains 14 residues. The V gene end was trimmed by 8 bases and the J gene end by 6 bases; junction bases not matched to a gene: 10. Germline CDR1 and CDR2: MNHNS and SASEGT. The CDR3 DNA reads as TGTGCCAGCGGAAGAACCGGGACAGGGAATGGCTACACCTTC. Its translation: CASGRTGTGNGYTF.

This clonotype was picked up one time. CDR3 in amino acids: CSAIDQSLDTQYF. CDR3 coding DNA: TGCAGTGCTATCGACCAGTCGCTAGATACGCAGTATTTT. The V call is TRBV20-1, the J call TRBJ2-3, with D hard to call. Trimming stripped 4 bases from V and 5 bases from J, with 13 bases between. CDR1 is DFQATT and CDR2 is SNEGSKA in the germline V gene (reference sequence). The CDR3 extends over 13 amino acids.